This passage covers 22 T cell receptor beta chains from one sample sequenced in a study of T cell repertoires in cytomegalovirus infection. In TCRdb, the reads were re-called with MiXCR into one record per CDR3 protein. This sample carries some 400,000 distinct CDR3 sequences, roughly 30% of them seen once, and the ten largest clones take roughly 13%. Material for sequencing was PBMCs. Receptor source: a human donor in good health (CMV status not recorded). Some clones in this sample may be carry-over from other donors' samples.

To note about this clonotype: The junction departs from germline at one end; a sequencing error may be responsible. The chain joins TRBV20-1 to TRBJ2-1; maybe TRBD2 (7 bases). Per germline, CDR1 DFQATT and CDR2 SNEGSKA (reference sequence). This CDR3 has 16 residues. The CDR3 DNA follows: TGCAGTGCTAGAGGTTACGGGGGGCCGGGCTACAATGAGCCGTTCTTC. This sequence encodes CSARGYGGPGYNEPFF.

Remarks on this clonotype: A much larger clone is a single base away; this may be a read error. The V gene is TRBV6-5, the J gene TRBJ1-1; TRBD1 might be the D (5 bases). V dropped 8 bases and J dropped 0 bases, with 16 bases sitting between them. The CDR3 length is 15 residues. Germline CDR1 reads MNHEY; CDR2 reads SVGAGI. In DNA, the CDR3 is TGTGCCAGCTGTCCTCCGACAGCACTGAACACTGAAGCTTTCTTT. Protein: CASCPPTALNTEAFF.

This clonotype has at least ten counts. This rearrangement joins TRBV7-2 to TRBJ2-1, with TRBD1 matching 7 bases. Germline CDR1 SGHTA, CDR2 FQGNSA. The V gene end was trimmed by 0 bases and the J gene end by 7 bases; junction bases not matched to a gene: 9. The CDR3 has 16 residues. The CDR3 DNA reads TGTGCCAGCAGCTTAGCCGGACAGGTCCGTTTAAATGAGCAGTTCTTC. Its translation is CASSLAGQVRLNEQFF. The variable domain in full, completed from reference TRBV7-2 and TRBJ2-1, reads GAGVSQSPSNKVTEKGKDVELRCDPISGHTALYWYRQSLGQGLEFLIYFQGNSAPDKSGLPSDRFSAERTGGSVSTLTIQRTQQEDSAVYLCASSLAGQVRLNEQFFGPGTRLTVL.

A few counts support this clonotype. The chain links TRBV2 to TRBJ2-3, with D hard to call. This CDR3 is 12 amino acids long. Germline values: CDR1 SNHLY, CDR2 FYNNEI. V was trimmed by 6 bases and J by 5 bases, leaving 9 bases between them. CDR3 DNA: TGTGCCAGCAGGTCCATAGGAGATACGCAGTATTTT. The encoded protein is CASRSIGDTQYF.

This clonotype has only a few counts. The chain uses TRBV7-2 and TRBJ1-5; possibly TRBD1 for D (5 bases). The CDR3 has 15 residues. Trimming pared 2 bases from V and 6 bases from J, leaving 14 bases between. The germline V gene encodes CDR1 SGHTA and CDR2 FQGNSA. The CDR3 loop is CASSLTGVPSQPQHF. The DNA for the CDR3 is TGTGCCAGCAGCTTAACAGGAGTCCCAAGTCAGCCCCAGCATTTT.

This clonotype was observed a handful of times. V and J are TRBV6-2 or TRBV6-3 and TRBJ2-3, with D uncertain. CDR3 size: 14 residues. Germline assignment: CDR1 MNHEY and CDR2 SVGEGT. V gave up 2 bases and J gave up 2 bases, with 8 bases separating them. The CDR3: CASSYQRNTDTQYF. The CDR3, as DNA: TGTGCCAGCAGTTACCAACGGAACACAGATACGCAGTATTTT.

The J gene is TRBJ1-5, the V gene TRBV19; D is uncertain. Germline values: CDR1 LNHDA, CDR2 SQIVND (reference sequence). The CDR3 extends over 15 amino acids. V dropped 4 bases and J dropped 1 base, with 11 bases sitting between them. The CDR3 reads CASSRVGGSNQPQHF. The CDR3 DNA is TGTGCCAGTAGTAGGGTGGGAGGAAGCAATCAGCCCCAGCATTTT.

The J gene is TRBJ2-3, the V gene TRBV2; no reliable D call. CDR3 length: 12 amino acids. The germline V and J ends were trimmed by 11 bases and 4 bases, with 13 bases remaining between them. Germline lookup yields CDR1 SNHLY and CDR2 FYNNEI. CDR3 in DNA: TGTGCCGCAGGTCCGGTGGCAGATACGCAGTATTTT. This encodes CAAGPVADTQYF.

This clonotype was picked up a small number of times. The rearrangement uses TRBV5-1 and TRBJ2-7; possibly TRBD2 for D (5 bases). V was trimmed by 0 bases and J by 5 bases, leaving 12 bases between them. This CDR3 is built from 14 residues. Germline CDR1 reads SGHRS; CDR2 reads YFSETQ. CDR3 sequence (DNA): TGCGCCAGCAGCTTGGGACTCTTGGAGGACGAGCAGTACTTC. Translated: CASSLGLLEDEQYF.

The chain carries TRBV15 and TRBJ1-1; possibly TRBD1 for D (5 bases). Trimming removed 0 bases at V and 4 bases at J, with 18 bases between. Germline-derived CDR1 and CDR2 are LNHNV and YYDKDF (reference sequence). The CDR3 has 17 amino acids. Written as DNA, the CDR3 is TGTGCCACCAGCAGAGATAGGCAGGGCTACGGGGGCACTGAAGCTTTCTTT. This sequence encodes CATSRDRQGYGGTEAFF. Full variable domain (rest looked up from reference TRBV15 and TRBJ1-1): DAMVIQNPRYQVTQFGKPVTLSCSQTLNHNVMYWYQQKSSQAPKLLFHYYDKDFNNEADTPDNFQSRRPNTSFCFLDIRSPGLGDTAMYLCATSRDRQGYGGTEAFFGQGTRLTVV.

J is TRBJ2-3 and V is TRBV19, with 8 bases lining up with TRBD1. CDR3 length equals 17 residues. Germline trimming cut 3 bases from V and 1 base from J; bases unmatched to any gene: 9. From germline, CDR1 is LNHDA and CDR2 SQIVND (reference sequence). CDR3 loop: CASSIARQGQGTDTQYF. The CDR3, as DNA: TGTGCCAGTAGTATCGCAAGACAGGGGCAAGGCACAGATACGCAGTATTTT.

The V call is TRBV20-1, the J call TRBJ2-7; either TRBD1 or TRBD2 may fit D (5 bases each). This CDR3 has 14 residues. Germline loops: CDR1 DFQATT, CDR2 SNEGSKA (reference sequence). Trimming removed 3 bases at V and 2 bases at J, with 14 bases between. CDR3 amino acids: CSASTPGRTYEQYF. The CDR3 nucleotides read TGCAGTGCTAGTACGCCAGGGAGAACCTACGAGCAGTACTTC.

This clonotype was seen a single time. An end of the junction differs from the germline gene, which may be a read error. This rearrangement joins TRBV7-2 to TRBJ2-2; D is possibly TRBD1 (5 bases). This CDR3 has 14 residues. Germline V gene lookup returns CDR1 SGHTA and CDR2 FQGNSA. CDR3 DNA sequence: TGTGACAGCAGCTTAATCCTTGGGGCAGGGGAGCTGTTTTTT. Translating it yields CDSSLILGAGELFF. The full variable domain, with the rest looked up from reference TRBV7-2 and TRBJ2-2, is GAGVSQSPSNKVTEKGKDVELRCDPISGHTALYWYRQSLGQGLEFLIYFQGNSAPDKSGLPSDRFSAERTGGSVSTLTIQRTQQEDSAVYLCDSSLILGAGELFFGEGSRLTVL.

CDR3 protein: CAISDRQGGTEAFF. DNA for the CDR3: TGTGCCATCAGTGATCGGCAGGGGGGCACTGAAGCTTTCTTT. The chain recombines TRBV10-3 with TRBJ1-1; 7 bases are a match to TRBD1. CDR1 and CDR2 (germline): ENHRY, SYGVKD. This CDR3 comprises 14 residues. Trimming at V came to 3 bases and at J to 4 bases, leaving 5 bases not matched to a gene.

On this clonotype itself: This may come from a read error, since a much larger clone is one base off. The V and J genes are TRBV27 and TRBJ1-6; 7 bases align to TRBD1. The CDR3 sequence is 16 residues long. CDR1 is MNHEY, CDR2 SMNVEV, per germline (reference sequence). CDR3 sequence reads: CASSRDSLTLDSPLQF. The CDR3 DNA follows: TGTGCCAGCAGCCGGGACAGCCTAACTTTGGATTCACCCCTCCAGTTT.

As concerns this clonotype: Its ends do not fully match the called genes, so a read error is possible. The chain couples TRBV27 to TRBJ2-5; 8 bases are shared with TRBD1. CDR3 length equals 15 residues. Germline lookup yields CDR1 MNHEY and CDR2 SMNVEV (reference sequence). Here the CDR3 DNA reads TGTGCCAGCAGTGTATCCAGGGGGCAAAGAGAGACCCAGTACTTC. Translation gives CASSVSRGQRETQYF.

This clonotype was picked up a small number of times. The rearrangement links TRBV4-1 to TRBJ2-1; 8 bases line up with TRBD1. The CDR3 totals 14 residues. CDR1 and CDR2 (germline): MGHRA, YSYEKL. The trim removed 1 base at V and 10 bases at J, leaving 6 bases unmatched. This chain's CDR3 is CASSQGQTGEEQFF. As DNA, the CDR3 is TGCGCCAGCAGCCAAGGGCAGACAGGGGAGGAGCAGTTCTTC.

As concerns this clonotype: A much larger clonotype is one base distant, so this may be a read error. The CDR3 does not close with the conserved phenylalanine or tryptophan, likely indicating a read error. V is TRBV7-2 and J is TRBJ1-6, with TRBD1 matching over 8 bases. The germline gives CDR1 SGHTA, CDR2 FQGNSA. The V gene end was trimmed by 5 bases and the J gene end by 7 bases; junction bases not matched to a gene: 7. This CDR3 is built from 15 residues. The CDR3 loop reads CASSLGQGGNSPLHL. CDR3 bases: TGTGCCAGCAGCCTCGGACAGGGAGGCAATTCACCCCTCCACTTG.

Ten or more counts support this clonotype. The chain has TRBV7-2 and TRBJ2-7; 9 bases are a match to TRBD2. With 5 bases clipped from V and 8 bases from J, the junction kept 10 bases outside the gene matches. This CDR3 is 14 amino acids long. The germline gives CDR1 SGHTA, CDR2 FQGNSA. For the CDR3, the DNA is TGTGCCAGCAGCAGCTATGCGGGGGGGCCAAAGCAGTACTTC. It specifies CASSSYAGGPKQYF.

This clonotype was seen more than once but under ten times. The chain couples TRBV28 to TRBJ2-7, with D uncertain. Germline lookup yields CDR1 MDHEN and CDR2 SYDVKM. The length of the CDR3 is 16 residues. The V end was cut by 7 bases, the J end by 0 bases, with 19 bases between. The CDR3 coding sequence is TGTGCCAGCACCCAAGCCCGACCGACACGCTCCTACGAGCAGTACTTC. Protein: CASTQARPTRSYEQYF. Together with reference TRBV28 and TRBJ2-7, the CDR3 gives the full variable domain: DVKVTQSSRYLVKRTGEKVFLECVQDMDHENMFWYRQDPGLGLRLIYFSYDVKMKEKGDIPEGYSVSREKKERFSLILESASTNQTSMYLCASTQARPTRSYEQYFGPGTRLTVT.

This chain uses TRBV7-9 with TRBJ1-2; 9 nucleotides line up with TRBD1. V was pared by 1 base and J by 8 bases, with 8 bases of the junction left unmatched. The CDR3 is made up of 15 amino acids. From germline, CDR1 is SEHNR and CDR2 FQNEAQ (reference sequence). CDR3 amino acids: CASSLEGGQGHGYTF. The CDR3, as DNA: TGTGCCAGCAGCTTAGAAGGGGGACAGGGCCACGGCTACACCTTC. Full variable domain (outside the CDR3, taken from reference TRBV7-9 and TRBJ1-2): DTGVSQNPRHKITKRGQNVTFRCDPISEHNRLYWYRQTLGQGPEFLTYFQNEAQLEKSRLLSDRFSAERPKGSFSTLEIQRTEQGDSAMYLCASSLEGGQGHGYTFGSGTRLTVV.

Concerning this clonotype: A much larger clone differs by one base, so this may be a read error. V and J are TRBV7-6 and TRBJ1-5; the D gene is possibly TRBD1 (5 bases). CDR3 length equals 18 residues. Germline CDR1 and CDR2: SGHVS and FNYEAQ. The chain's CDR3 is CASSPLGVGRVSNQPKHF. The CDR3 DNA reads TGTGCCAGCAGCCCCCTGGGGGTAGGGAGGGTTAGCAATCAGCCCAAGCATTTT.